The clone carrying this TCR beta chain has at least ten counts. What it binds is not known. This sample is part of a study of blood T cells in healthy people across ages. Findings of the study overall: PBMCs were not sorted, which prevented a conclusive comparison of naive versus antigen-experienced cells. The study regarded diversity estimates from one million T cells as underestimates.

Primers used in a second PCR of roughly 6 to 11 cycles were a sample-barcoded 5' primer and a J-beta primer mix. TCRdb independently ran MiXCR on the 5' RACE reads; one entry per CDR3 protein. The data hold some 1.4 million distinct CDR3 sequences, with approximately 42% observed a single time. The length of the CDR3 is 13 residues. Germline CDR1 and CDR2: MNHEY and SMNVEV (reference sequence). Trimming stripped 6 bases from V and 2 bases from J, with 10 bases between. The chain combines TRBV27 with TRBJ2-5; possible D gene TRBD2, 6 bases. Sequences were obtained from blood. The sequence came from a woman younger than 35 in good health. The CDR3 spells CASSLREQETQYF. In nucleotides, the CDR3 is TGTGCCAGCAGCTTGCGGGAACAAGAGACCCAGTACTTC.